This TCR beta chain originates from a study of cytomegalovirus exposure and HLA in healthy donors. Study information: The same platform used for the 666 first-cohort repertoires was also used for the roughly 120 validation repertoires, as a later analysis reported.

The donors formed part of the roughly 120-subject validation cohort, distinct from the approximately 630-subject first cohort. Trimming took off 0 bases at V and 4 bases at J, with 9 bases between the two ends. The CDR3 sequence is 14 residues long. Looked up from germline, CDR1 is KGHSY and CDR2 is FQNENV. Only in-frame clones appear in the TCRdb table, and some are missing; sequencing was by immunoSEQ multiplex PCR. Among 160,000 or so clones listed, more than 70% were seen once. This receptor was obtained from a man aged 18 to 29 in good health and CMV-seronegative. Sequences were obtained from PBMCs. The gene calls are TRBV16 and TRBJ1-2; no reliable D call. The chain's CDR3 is CASSQSRAGYGYTF. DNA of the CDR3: TGTGCCAGCAGCCAATCAAGGGCGGGCTATGGCTACACCTTC.